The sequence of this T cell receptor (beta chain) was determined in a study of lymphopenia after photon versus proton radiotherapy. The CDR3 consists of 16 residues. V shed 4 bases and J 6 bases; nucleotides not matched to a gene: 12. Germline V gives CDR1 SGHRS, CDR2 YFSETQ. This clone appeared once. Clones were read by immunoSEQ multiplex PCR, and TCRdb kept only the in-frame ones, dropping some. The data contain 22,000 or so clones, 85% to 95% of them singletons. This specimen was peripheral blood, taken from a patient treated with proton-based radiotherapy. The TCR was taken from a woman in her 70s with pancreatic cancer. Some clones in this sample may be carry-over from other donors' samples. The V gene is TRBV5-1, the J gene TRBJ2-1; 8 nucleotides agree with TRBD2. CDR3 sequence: CASSRGVVAGINEQFF. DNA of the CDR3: TGCGCCAGCAGCCGGGGGGTGGTAGCGGGAATCAATGAGCAGTTCTTC.